This is a list of T cell receptor beta chains from one sample in a study of vaccination and CD4 T cells after COVID-19. Their specific antigens are unknown. TCRdb analysed the PCR reads with MiXCR anew, one entry per CDR3 protein. Of about 12,000 distinct CDR3 sequences in the sample, 30% to 35% were seen once. Sample: CD4+ T cells from blood, cultured in vitro, taken before SARS-CoV-2 vaccination. These receptors were collected from a human donor who received a COVID-19 vaccine. The CDR3 runs from the conserved cysteine through the conserved F or W. A D gene is named only where the DNA matches it firmly. The size field is filled for only some rows; it gives once, few, many or a size class.

18	TRBJ2-3	few	TRBV6-5	NA	CASSYLVGVVADTDTQYF	TGTGCCAGCAGTTACCTCGTGGGGGTGGTAGCGGACACAGATACGCAGTATTTT
13	TRBJ1-2	few	TRBV20-1	TRBD1	CSAATGNALGYTF	TGCAGTGCAGCGACAGGGAACGCCTTGGGCTACACCTTC
14	TRBJ1-3	NA	TRBV10-1	NA	CASSRGGSGNTIYF	TGCGCCAGCAGCCGCGGGGGCTCTGGAAACACCATATATTTT
12	TRBJ1-2	NA	TRBV6-1	NA	CASSEGGDGYTF	TGTGCCAGCAGTGAAGGAGGGGATGGCTACACCTTC
15	TRBJ2-2	NA	TRBV2	NA	CASSLQRVNTGELFF	TGTGCCAGCAGTCTCCAGCGGGTGAACACCGGGGAGCTGTTTTTT
14	TRBJ2-5	few	TRBV7-2	TRBD1	CASSRQGDQETQYF	TGTGCCAGCAGCCGACAGGGGGATCAAGAGACCCAGTACTTC
15	TRBJ2-1	once	TRBV7-7	TRBD1	CASSLGRGQNNEQFF	TGTGCCAGCAGCTTAGGAAGGGGGCAGAACAATGAGCAGTTCTTC
12	TRBJ1-2	NA	TRBV19	TRBD1	CASRQDRPFYTF	TGTGCCAGCAGACAGGACAGGCCATTCTACACCTTC
14	TRBJ1-1	NA	TRBV10-3	NA	CAISADRRDTEAFF	TGTGCCATCAGCGCGGACAGAAGGGACACTGAAGCTTTCTTT
20	TRBJ2-1	NA	TRBV29-1	TRBD2	CSVLSAGTSGGAIRLIQQFF	TGCAGCGTTTTATCGGCCGGGACTAGCGGGGGGGCCATAAGGCTCATCCAGCAGTTCTTC
16	TRBJ2-5	NA	TRBV20-1	NA	CSASSGRGRFQETQYF	TGCAGTGCTAGTTCGGGTCGGGGCAGATTCCAAGAGACCCAGTACTTC
20	TRBJ2-7	NA	TRBV27	TRBD2	CASSLFSPGMPTSGGKEQYF	TGTGCCAGCAGTTTGTTTTCTCCCGGAATGCCGACTAGCGGAGGCAAGGAGCAGTACTTC
15	TRBJ1-6	NA	TRBV12-3/TRBV12-4	NA	CASSHTNWGNSPLHF	TGTGCCAGCAGCCACACCAATTGGGGGAATTCACCCCTCCACTTT
16	TRBJ2-3	few	TRBV24-1	TRBD1	CATSALGQGALDTQYF	TGTGCCACCAGTGCCTTAGGACAGGGGGCATTAGATACGCAGTATTTT
13	TRBJ1-1	NA	TRBV7-3	NA	CASSYDMNTEAFF	TGTGCCAGCAGCTACGATATGAACACTGAAGCTTTCTTT
17	TRBJ1-5	medium-sized	TRBV19	TRBD1	CASSTNRGAIGNQPQHF	TGTGCCAGTAGTACCAACAGGGGGGCCATCGGCAATCAGCCCCAGCATTTT
12	TRBJ1-3	once	TRBV11-3	NA	CASSNSGNTIYF	TGTGCCAGCAGCAACTCTGGAAACACCATATACTTT
14	TRBJ2-7	few	TRBV6-1	NA	CASSQLQGSYEQYF	TGTGCCAGCAGTCAGTTACAGGGTTCCTACGAGCAGTACTTC
15	TRBJ1-6	NA	TRBV7-9	NA	CASSLVWSANSPLHF	TGTGCCAGCAGCTTGGTATGGAGTGCTAATTCACCCCTCCACTTT
15	TRBJ2-5	few	TRBV27	NA	CASSPQEGDQETQYF	TGTGCCAGCAGCCCACAAGAGGGGGACCAAGAGACCCAGTACTTC
12	TRBJ1-1	NA	TRBV20-1	NA	CSAFRGNTEAFF	TGCAGTGCCTTTCGCGGTAACACTGAAGCTTTCTTT
15	TRBJ2-7	NA	TRBV30	NA	CAWSAGQGMTYEQYF	TGTGCCTGGAGTGCGGGGCAAGGGATGACCTACGAGCAGTACTTC
14	TRBJ1-2	NA	TRBV30	TRBD1	CAWSAGQGRDGYTF	TGTGCCTGGAGTGCGGGACAGGGGAGGGATGGCTACACCTTC
17	TRBJ2-1	NA	TRBV19	TRBD2	CASSTGALAGVNNEQFF	TGTGCCAGTAGTACCGGGGCTCTAGCGGGGGTAAACAATGAGCAGTTCTTC
13	TRBJ2-7	few	TRBV24-1	TRBD2	CATSPSGSYEQYF	TGTGCCACCAGCCCTAGCGGGAGCTACGAGCAGTACTTC
13	TRBJ2-5	few	TRBV7-9	NA	CASSFQIQETQYF	TGTGCCAGCAGCTTCCAGATACAAGAGACCCAGTACTTC
17	TRBJ2-3	NA	TRBV5-1	NA	CASSLGIQVPSTDTQYF	TGCGCCAGCAGCTTGGGGATCCAGGTACCTAGCACAGATACGCAGTATTTT
16	TRBJ1-5	NA	TRBV28	NA	CASSLLPDPGAQPQHF	TGTGCCAGCAGTTTATTGCCAGATCCAGGGGCGCAGCCCCAGCATTTT
13	TRBJ1-6	few	TRBV20-1	NA	CSARTGSDSPLHF	TGCAGTGCTAGAACAGGGAGTGATTCACCCCTCCACTTT
18	TRBJ2-6	few	TRBV7-8	TRBD1	CASSHRDRSYSGANVLTF	TGTGCCAGCAGCCACCGGGACAGGAGTTACTCTGGGGCCAACGTCCTGACTTTC
12	TRBJ2-7	NA	TRBV5-1	NA	CASRLTEYEQYF	TGCGCCAGCCGTCTGACAGAGTACGAGCAGTACTTC
16	TRBJ2-2	NA	TRBV7-9	NA	CASSSEGRQNTGELFF	TGTGCCAGCAGTTCAGAGGGTAGGCAGAACACCGGGGAGCTGTTTTTT
16	TRBJ2-1	NA	TRBV7-8	TRBD2	CASSLSAGGLYNEQFF	TGTGCCAGCAGCTTATCGGCGGGGGGCCTATACAATGAGCAGTTCTTC
20	TRBJ1-5	NA	TRBV6-1	TRBD1	CASSHKSGTGGVTSNQPQHF	TGTGCCAGCAGCCACAAGTCCGGGACAGGGGGCGTGACGAGCAATCAGCCCCAGCATTTT
15	TRBJ2-7	once	TRBV20-1	TRBD1	CSARQRDRGEEEQYF	TGCAGTGCTAGACAAAGGGACAGGGGGGAGGAGGAGCAGTACTTC
14	TRBJ1-4	once	TRBV12-3/TRBV12-4	TRBD1	CASSLDRGHEKLFF	TGTGCCAGCAGTTTGGACAGGGGGCACGAAAAACTGTTTTTT
15	TRBJ1-6	few	TRBV6-1	TRBD1	CASSAPTGDSSPLHF	TGTGCCAGCAGTGCCCCGACAGGGGATAGTTCACCCCTCCACTTT
15	TRBJ1-2	NA	TRBV20-1	NA	CSARDAEGSGDGYTF	TGCAGTGCTAGAGATGCAGAAGGGTCAGGGGATGGCTACACCTTC
15	TRBJ2-3	few	TRBV27	NA	CASTETVTSTDTQYF	TGTGCCAGCACCGAAACAGTTACTAGCACAGATACGCAGTATTTT
12	TRBJ1-2	NA	TRBV5-1	NA	CASSLYGVGYTF	TGCGCCAGCAGCTTGTACGGGGTGGGCTACACCTTC
14	TRBJ1-5	NA	TRBV15	NA	CATSRDRRNQPQHF	TGTGCCACCAGCAGAGACAGGCGCAATCAGCCCCAGCATTTT
13	TRBJ2-7	NA	TRBV19	TRBD1	CASSTTGHYEQYF	TGTGCCAGTAGTACGACAGGGCACTACGAGCAGTACTTC
14	TRBJ2-5	NA	TRBV4-2	NA	CASSQDYFQETQYF	TGTGCCAGCAGCCAAGACTACTTCCAAGAGACCCAGTACTTC
13	TRBJ1-6	few	TRBV2	NA	CASEADRNSPLHF	TGTGCCAGCGAGGCCGACCGCAATTCACCCCTCCACTTT
15	TRBJ2-2	few	TRBV20-1	TRBD2	CSARTSGGASGELFF	TGCAGTGCTAGAACTAGCGGGGGGGCTTCCGGGGAGCTGTTTTTT
17	TRBJ2-3	NA	TRBV12-3/TRBV12-4	TRBD2	CASSFGSLAGGTDTQYF	TGTGCCAGCAGTTTTGGGAGCCTAGCGGGGGGCACAGATACGCAGTATTTT
15	TRBJ1-6	NA	TRBV12-3/TRBV12-4	TRBD1	CASSFTSDRGSPLHF	TGTGCCAGCAGTTTCACCTCGGACAGGGGATCACCCCTCCACTTT
14	TRBJ1-2	few	TRBV19	NA	CASREQGKRYGYTF	TGTGCCAGTAGGGAGCAGGGAAAACGCTATGGCTACACCTTC
15	TRBJ2-7	few	TRBV21-1	NA	CASSKDRAIPYEQYF	TGTGCCAGCAGCAAGGACAGGGCGATCCCCTACGAGCAGTACTTC
14	TRBJ1-1	NA	TRBV20-1	NA	CSAPNGAENTEAFF	TGCAGTGCCCCTAATGGGGCTGAGAACACTGAAGCTTTCTTT
15	TRBJ2-7	few	TRBV4-2	NA	CASSQDRGYYYEQYF	TGTGCCAGCAGCCAAGATCGTGGGTATTACTACGAGCAGTACTTC
12	TRBJ2-5	few	TRBV12-3/TRBV12-4	NA	CASSTRERTQYF	TGTGCCAGCAGTACTCGAGAGCGGACCCAGTACTTC
14	TRBJ1-2	NA	TRBV6-1	TRBD1	CASTPTDGTDRHTF	TGTGCCAGCACCCCGACCGACGGGACAGATAGACACACCTTC
16	TRBJ1-5	NA	TRBV7-9	TRBD1	CASSLTGGQGNQPQHF	TGTGCCAGCAGCTTAACAGGGGGACAGGGGAATCAGCCCCAGCATTTT
13	TRBJ1-1	NA	TRBV29-1	NA	CSVARGWDTEAFF	TGCAGCGTTGCGCGGGGGTGGGACACTGAAGCTTTCTTT
15	TRBJ1-2	few	TRBV14	TRBD1	CASSQGQGAGYGYTF	TGTGCCAGCAGCCAGGGCCAGGGGGCAGGCTATGGCTACACCTTC
17	TRBJ2-1	NA	TRBV7-2	TRBD2	CASSSLWTSGGFYEQFF	TGTGCCAGCAGCTCCCTATGGACTAGCGGGGGGTTTTATGAGCAGTTCTTC